These 16 T cell receptor beta chains came from one sample sequenced in a study of blood T cells in healthy people across ages. For the second PCR, which ran for 7 to 11 cycles, a sample-barcoded 5' primer and a J-beta primer mix were used. MiXCR, run by TCRdb on the 5' RACE reads, gives a single entry per CDR3 protein. The sample holds around 690,000 distinct CDR3 sequences, under 65% seen once. What was sequenced was blood. These receptors came from a man in his sixties in good health.

The gene calls are TRBV7-2 and TRBJ2-3; TRBD2 agrees at 7 bases. J gave up 4 bases and V 4 bases, and 11 bases lay outside the gene matches. In germline, CDR1 is SGHTA, CDR2 FQGNSA. The CDR3 has 16 amino acids. This chain's CDR3 is CASSSEGRGGADTQYF. The CDR3, as DNA: TGTGCCAGCAGCTCAGAGGGGCGGGGAGGGGCAGATACGCAGTATTTT. Combining the CDR3 with reference TRBV7-2 and TRBJ2-3 gives the whole variable domain GAGVSQSPSNKVTEKGKDVELRCDPISGHTALYWYRQSLGQGLEFLIYFQGNSAPDKSGLPSDRFSAERTGGSVSTLTIQRTQQEDSAVYLCASSSEGRGGADTQYFGPGTRLTVL.

The chain combines TRBV3-1 with TRBJ2-5; D unresolved. Between the trimmed V and J ends, which lost 3 bases and 4 bases, there was a span of 9 bases. This CDR3 contains 13 residues. Per germline, CDR1 LGHDT and CDR2 YNNKEL (reference sequence). CDR3 in amino acids: CASSHRPPETQYF. The DNA for the CDR3 is TGTGCCAGCAGCCATAGACCCCCAGAGACCCAGTACTTC.

This clonotype occurred once. The junction differs from germline at one of its ends, possibly a read error. V is TRBV7-2 and J is TRBJ1-1; 7 bases are a match to TRBD1. The CDR3 loop spans 13 amino acids. Germline V gene lookup returns CDR1 SGHTA and CDR2 FQGNSA. The CDR3 bases are TGTGCCAGCAGCCGACAGGGTCGAGCTGAGGCTTTCTTT. It yields the protein CASSRQGRAEAFF. Variable domain in full (rest from reference TRBV7-2 and TRBJ1-1): GAGVSQSPSNKVTEKGKDVELRCDPISGHTALYWYRQSLGQGLEFLIYFQGNSAPDKSGLPSDRFSAERTGGSVSTLTIQRTQQEDSAVYLCASSRQGRAEAFFGQGTRLTVV.

The chain recombines TRBV12-5 with TRBJ1-2; 7 nucleotides line up with TRBD1. The CDR3 runs 15 residues. V was clipped by 5 bases and J by 6 bases; unmatched bases: 12. CDR1 is LGHNT and CDR2 is FRNRAP in the germline V gene. The CDR3 loop is CASGPDREVVDGYTF. The CDR3 DNA follows: TGTGCTAGTGGTCCCGACAGGGAGGTTGTCGATGGCTACACCTTC. The complete variable domain, with remaining parts taken from reference TRBV12-5 and TRBJ1-2, reads DARVTQTPRHKVTEMGQEVTMRCQPILGHNTVFWYRQTMMQGLELLAYFRNRAPLDDSGMPKDRFSAEMPDATLATLKIQPSEPRDSAVYFCASGPDREVVDGYTFGSGTRLTVV.

The rearrangement links TRBV12-3 or TRBV12-4 to TRBJ2-5; 9 bases are shared with TRBD1. J lost 2 bases, V lost 0 bases, and 7 bases had no gene match. The CDR3 is 17 amino acids. CDR3 sequence reads: CASSLAGSGTGQETQYF. The DNA of the CDR3 is TGTGCCAGCAGTTTAGCGGGATCCGGGACAGGGCAAGAGACCCAGTACTTC.

CDR3 in DNA: TGCAGTGCTAGAACCGCGGGACAGGGGTTGGAAAAACTGTTTTTT. This encodes CSARTAGQGLEKLFF. The chain couples TRBV20-1 to TRBJ1-4, with 10 bases matching TRBD1. The CDR3 consists of 15 residues. V shed 2 bases, J shed 8 bases, and the junction held 8 bases outside the gene matches. Germline V CDR1 and CDR2: DFQATT, SNEGSKA (reference sequence).

The chain is built from TRBV21-1 and TRBJ2-3; the D call TRBD1 from the table was never checked on the DNA. TRBV21-1 is classified as a pseudogene. This CDR3 has 20 residues. The CDR3, as DNA: TGTGCCAGCAGCAAAGGGGGGCAACGGGGGGAATCCCCTAGCACAGATACGCAGTATTTT. This encodes CASSKGGQRGESPSTDTQYF.

The gene calls are TRBV7-2 and TRBJ1-6; no firm D call. Germline CDR1 and CDR2: SGHTA and FQGNSA. Trimming left V 6 bases short and J 8 bases short, with 17 bases between. The CDR3 totals 15 residues. CDR3 loop: CASRFGNRRDSPLHF. The DNA of the CDR3 is TGTGCCAGCAGATTCGGGAACCGGAGGGATTCACCCCTCCACTTT.

Regarding this clonotype: Relative to the germline gene, one junction end is altered; a read error may explain this. The gene calls are TRBV4-1 and TRBJ2-5, with 10 positions matching TRBD1. The CDR3 is 15 amino acids. Germline V gives CDR1 MGHRA, CDR2 YSYEKL. The CDR3 is CASSQGTGVQETQYF. For the CDR3, the DNA is TGTGCCAGCAGTCAAGGGACAGGGGTCCAAGAGACCCAGTACTTC.

A single count supports this clonotype. The chain has TRBV5-6 and TRBJ2-7; 8 nucleotides agree with TRBD1. This CDR3 is built from 15 residues. V trimming: 0 bases; J trimming: 12 bases; junction bases outside the gene matches: 14. Germline CDR1 SGHDT, CDR2 YYEEEE. As DNA, the CDR3 is TGTGCCAGCAGCTTGGTAGACAGGGGACGAGAGACCCGGTACTTC. This sequence encodes CASSLVDRGRETRYF.

This chain uses TRBV12-3 or TRBV12-4 with TRBJ2-3; 11 nucleotides match TRBD2. The CDR3 sequence is 15 residues long. J was trimmed by 5 bases and V by 5 bases; bases with no gene match: 6. The CDR3 here is CASSLSGGAGDTQYF. The CDR3 DNA reads as TGTGCCAGCAGTCTTAGCGGGGGGGCTGGAGATACGCAGTATTTT.

The rearrangement joins TRBV6-6 to TRBJ2-7; no reliable D call. Germline CDR1 MNHNY, CDR2 SVGAGI (reference sequence). The CDR3 runs 14 residues. The V and J ends lost 5 bases and 5 bases respectively, with 16 bases between them. This CDR3 reads CASSPRASTHEQYF. The CDR3 DNA sequence: TGTGCCAGCAGTCCCCGGGCATCAACCCACGAGCAGTACTTC.

This clonotype came up many times. V gene TRBV5-1 combines with J gene TRBJ2-1; perhaps TRBD2 as D (5 bases). Germline assignment: CDR1 SGHRS and CDR2 YFSETQ. V lost 0 bases and J lost 8, with 15 bases in between. This CDR3 is built from 15 residues. In DNA, the CDR3 is TGCGCCAGCAGCTTGGCCACACTCCTAGCAGATGAGCAGTTCTTC. Protein: CASSLATLLADEQFF. The full variable domain, completed using reference TRBV5-1 and TRBJ2-1, is KAGVTQTPRYLIKTRGQQVTLSCSPISGHRSVSWYQQTPGQGLQFLFEYFSETQRNKGNFPGRFSGRQFSNSRSEMNVSTLELGDSALYLCASSLATLLADEQFFGPGTRLTVL.

V gene TRBV15 combines with J gene TRBJ2-1; D perhaps matches TRBD1 (5 bases). The CDR3 extends over 15 amino acids. Germline loops: CDR1 LNHNV, CDR2 YYDKDF (reference sequence). V dropped 0 bases and J dropped 8 bases, with 14 bases sitting between them. CDR3 amino acids: CATSRDGQGRDEQFF. The CDR3 DNA sequence: TGTGCCACCAGCAGAGATGGGCAGGGTAGGGATGAGCAGTTCTTC.

This chain uses TRBV29-1 with TRBJ1-5; perhaps TRBD1 as D (6 bases). V lost 6 bases, J lost 4 bases, and 10 bases lay in between. CDR1 is SQVTM and CDR2 is ANQGSEA in the germline V gene. CDR3 length: 12 amino acids. The CDR3: CSVRQENQPQHF. DNA for the CDR3: TGCAGCGTCAGACAGGAAAATCAGCCCCAGCATTTT.

The genes are TRBV6-5 and TRBJ2-1; 7 bases align to TRBD1. The CDR3 runs 14 residues. CDR1 is MNHEY and CDR2 is SVGAGI in the germline V gene. J gave up 5 bases and V 7 bases, and 8 bases lay outside the gene matches. CDR3 bases: TGTGCCAGCACCAAGAGACAGGGTAACAATGAGCAGTTCTTC. Encoded protein: CASTKRQGNNEQFF.